The 21 T cell receptor beta chains reported below all come from one sample, sequenced in a study of beta chain features in type 1 diabetes. Every isolated RNA sample was fully reverse transcribed, so sequencing captured expressed TCRB transcripts. Some clones are missing from TCRdb's copy, which holds only in-frame ones; the method was immunoSEQ multiplex PCR. The table records a few hundred thousand clones, about 9.3% of them present only once. Sample: naive CD4+ T cells from blood. The receptors were gathered from a woman between 18 and 29 years old in good health.

This chain joins TRBV2 and TRBJ1-2; no clear D gene. V dropped 3 bases and J dropped 2 bases, with 7 bases sitting between them. This CDR3 contains 13 residues. Germline V gives CDR1 SNHLY, CDR2 FYNNEI. The CDR3 spells CASSESGNYGYTF. DNA of the CDR3: TGTGCCAGCAGTGAGTCAGGAAACTATGGCTACACCTTC.

This clone was seen a few times. This chain links TRBV5-4 with TRBJ2-1, with D possibly being TRBD1 (5 bases). V was trimmed by 1 base and J by 2 bases, leaving 10 bases between them. The germline V gene has CDR1 SGHNT and CDR2 YYREEE (reference sequence). The CDR3 length is 15 residues. The CDR3 region is CASSLRGAAYNEQFF. Here the CDR3 DNA reads TGTGCCAGCAGCTTGAGGGGCGCAGCCTACAATGAGCAGTTCTTC.

The gene calls are TRBV5-1 and TRBJ2-5, with D possibly matching TRBD2 (5 bases). Germline V gene data show CDR1 as SGHRS and CDR2 as YFSETQ. The ends were cut back, 4 bases at V and 3 bases at J, with 10 bases in the middle. This CDR3 is built from 13 residues. The CDR3: CASSPGVEETQYF. In DNA, the CDR3 is TGCGCCAGCAGCCCCGGGGTGGAAGAGACCCAGTACTTC.

The chain couples TRBV18 to TRBJ2-2; the match to TRBD1 covers 8 bases. The CDR3 is 15 amino acids. Germline-derived CDR1 and CDR2 are KGHSH and LQKENI. Trimming removed 6 bases from V and 5 bases from J; junction bases left unmatched: 8. The chain's CDR3 is CASSAGTGLTGELFF. CDR3 coding DNA: TGTGCCAGCTCTGCGGGGACAGGCCTGACCGGGGAGCTGTTTTTT.

This clone was observed a few times. The chain recombines TRBV29-1 with TRBJ1-1; D is uncertain. Germline CDR1 SQVTM, CDR2 ANQGSEA. Trimming shortened V by 7 bases and J by 5 bases, and 20 bases separated the two germline ends. This CDR3 region has 14 residues. This chain's CDR3 is CSAPDLQSGTEAFF. Written as DNA, the CDR3 is TGCAGCGCTCCGGACCTCCAATCGGGGACTGAAGCTTTCTTT.

The chain has TRBV6-6 and TRBJ1-2; a weak D match, TRBD1 (6 bases). Trimming took 6 bases from V and 4 from J, leaving 15 bases between them. Germline values: CDR1 MNHNY, CDR2 SVGAGI (reference sequence). The CDR3 runs 14 residues. CDR3 amino acids: CASSPRQASYGYTF. The CDR3 DNA is TGTGCCAGCAGCCCCAGACAGGCTTCCTATGGCTACACCTTC.

The CDR3 spells CASSPKDRGEQYF. The CDR3 DNA reads TGTGCCAGCTCACCAAAGGACAGAGGCGAGCAGTACTTC. The rearrangement links TRBV18 to TRBJ2-7, with D possibly being TRBD1 (6 bases). Germline V gene sequence: CDR1 KGHSH, CDR2 LQKENI. Trimming removed 2 bases from V and 6 bases from J, with 11 bases in between. This CDR3 has 13 residues.

This clone has only a few counts. V and J are TRBV30 and TRBJ2-3, with D maybe TRBD2 (5 bases). Deletions cut 2 bases from V and 4 bases from J, with 16 bases between. Germline CDR1 is GTSNPN and CDR2 is SVGIG (reference sequence). The CDR3 extends over 15 amino acids. CDR3 DNA: TGTGCCTGGAGTCTAACGCGGGCTAGGGCAGATACGCAGTATTTT. The encoded protein is CAWSLTRARADTQYF.

The CDR3 loop is CSVGDSHSNQPQHF. DNA for the CDR3: TGCAGCGTGGGGGACAGCCATAGCAATCAGCCCCAGCATTTT. This chain links TRBV29-1 with TRBJ1-5; TRBD1 matches at 7 bases. The V gene's germline CDR1 is SQVTM and CDR2 ANQGSEA. V trimming: 6 bases; J trimming: 0 bases; junction bases outside the gene matches: 5. The CDR3 has 14 amino acids.

The chain couples TRBV5-4 to TRBJ2-1; TRBD2 matches at 7 bases. Germline CDR1 is SGHNT and CDR2 is YYREEE (reference sequence). V was pared by 0 bases and J by 6 bases, with 6 bases of the junction left unmatched. The CDR3 contains 15 residues. Here the CDR3 reads CASSLGSGRANEQFF. The CDR3 nucleotides are TGTGCCAGCAGCTTGGGGTCAGGGAGGGCCAATGAGCAGTTCTTC.

The chain has TRBV9 and TRBJ2-1, with a possible D match to TRBD2 (5 bases). Germline V gene sequence: CDR1 SGDLS, CDR2 YYNGEE. V lost 0 bases and J 0 bases, leaving 13 bases between the germline ends. The CDR3 sequence is 17 residues long. The CDR3 DNA reads as TGTGCCAGCAGCGTAGAGGGTGCGGGTAACTCCTACAATGAGCAGTTCTTC. Translation gives CASSVEGAGNSYNEQFF.

This chain links TRBV5-4 with TRBJ2-7; D is unresolved. This CDR3 spans 14 amino acids. V was trimmed by 4 bases and J by 2 bases, leaving 13 bases between them. Looked up from germline, CDR1 is SGHNT and CDR2 is YYREEE (reference sequence). CDR3 residues: CASSPVGQTYEQYF. The DNA for the CDR3 is TGTGCCAGCAGCCCCGTCGGTCAAACCTACGAGCAGTACTTC.

J is TRBJ1-1 and V is TRBV10-3; D is ambiguous. V shed 3 bases and J shed 0 bases, with 5 bases lying between them. The CDR3 totals 13 residues. CDR1 is ENHRY and CDR2 is SYGVKD in the germline V gene. The CDR3 reads CAISEYMNTEAFF. The CDR3 coding sequence is TGTGCCATCAGTGAATATATGAACACTGAAGCTTTCTTT.

The gene calls are TRBV6-1 and TRBJ1-2, with TRBD1 as a possible D gene (6 bases). V dropped 0 bases and J dropped 5 bases, with 13 bases sitting between them. The CDR3 has 15 residues. Per germline, CDR1 MNHNS and CDR2 SASEGT. CDR3 residues: CASSEAGRGGYGYTF. The DNA of the CDR3 is TGTGCCAGCAGTGAAGCGGGCAGGGGCGGGTATGGCTACACCTTC.

V usage is TRBV7-9 and J usage is TRBJ1-4, with D unresolved. The CDR3 totals 12 residues. V lost 8 bases, J lost 8 bases, and 12 bases lay in between. From germline, CDR1 is SEHNR and CDR2 FQNEAQ (reference sequence). Here the CDR3 reads CASELLREKLFF. As DNA, the CDR3 is TGTGCCAGCGAGTTACTTCGGGAAAAACTGTTTTTT.

This clone was picked up a small number of times. V gene TRBV30 combines with J gene TRBJ2-7, with TRBD1 identical over 8 bases. CDR1 and CDR2 from the germline V gene are GTSNPN and SVGIG (reference sequence). This CDR3 comprises 16 residues. Trimming at V came to 5 bases and at J to 2 bases, leaving 14 bases not matched to a gene. CDR3 protein: CAWRAGLGQAAYEQYF. The CDR3 DNA follows: TGTGCCTGGCGAGCGGGCCTGGGACAGGCGGCCTACGAGCAGTACTTC.

In its sample, this clone was seen a few times. DNA of the CDR3: TGTGCCAGCAGCCCTATCAGGAACTACAATGAGCAGTTCTTC. It codes for CASSPIRNYNEQFF. The chain couples TRBV11-2 to TRBJ2-1; D gene unclear. This CDR3 has 14 residues. Trimming took off 5 bases at V and 3 bases at J, with 11 bases between the two ends. From germline, CDR1 is SGHAT and CDR2 FQNNGV.

The chain links TRBV27 to TRBJ2-7; the match to TRBD2 covers 11 bases. Unmatched junction bases numbered 6, after V lost 6 bases and J lost 5 bases. CDR3 length: 14 residues. Looked up from germline, CDR1 is MNHEY and CDR2 is SMNVEV (reference sequence). CDR3 DNA sequence: TGTGCCAGCAGCATAACTAGCGGGAGTAACGAGCAGTACTTC. Its translation is CASSITSGSNEQYF.

This clone was detected only a few times. This rearrangement joins TRBV7-8 to TRBJ2-5; 8 bases fit TRBD1. Germline CDR1 reads SGHVS; CDR2 reads FQNEAQ. This CDR3 spans 14 amino acids. V was clipped by 1 base and J by 6 bases; unmatched bases: 4. Here the CDR3 DNA reads TGTGCCAGCAGCTTAGGTCAGGGGGCCAAGACCCAGTACTTC. It yields the protein CASSLGQGAKTQYF.

This sequence joins TRBV11-2 and TRBJ2-2; D is uncertain. Germline loops: CDR1 SGHAT, CDR2 FQNNGV. The CDR3 covers 12 residues. V was cut by 2 bases and J by 7 bases, with 5 bases left in between. CDR3 coding DNA: TGTGCCAGCAGCTTAAATCACGGGGAGCTGTTTTTT. Its protein is CASSLNHGELFF.

This clone was found a few times. V is TRBV7-3 and J is TRBJ2-1; 8 positions agree with TRBD2. The germline gives CDR1 SGHTA, CDR2 FQGTGA. The CDR3 is made up of 15 amino acids. V shed 5 bases, J shed 7 bases, and the junction held 10 bases outside the gene matches. This CDR3 reads CASSPNSGVFNEQFF. The DNA for the CDR3 is TGTGCCAGCAGCCCTAATAGCGGGGTTTTTAATGAGCAGTTCTTC.